This entry concerns a single TCR beta chain. The data are from a study of T cells after somatic rescue of genetic block. TCRdb keeps only in-frame clones here, not all; method: immunoSEQ multiplex PCR. The sample contains 55,000 to 75,000 clones, about nine tenths of which appear only once. The germline CDR1 and CDR2 sequences are KGHSH and LQKENI. V lost 4 bases to trimming and J lost 5 bases, with 18 bases between them. This CDR3 is 15 amino acids long. The sample consisted of peripheral blood mononuclear cells (PBMCs). The chain employs TRBV18 and TRBJ2-7; D may be TRBD1 or TRBD2 (6 bases each). This clonotype was sampled from a man in his forties. CDR3 amino acids: CASSLDVGGLNEQYF. As DNA, the CDR3 is TGTGCCAGCTCACTAGACGTTGGGGGGCTCAACGAGCAGTACTTC.